The subject of this entry is one TCR beta chain. Antigen unknown. V gave up 5 bases and J gave up 0 bases; unmatched junction bases: 9. The CDR3 covers 16 residues. Germline V lookup: CDR1 LNHDA, CDR2 SQIVND (reference sequence). The data were obtained in a study of shared clonotypes between healthy human individuals. Data came from immunoSEQ multiplex PCR; TCRdb stores just in-frame clones and leaves some out. The sample consists of about 2 million clones, less than 95% of them appearing once. The study's findings and limits: Relative to their counterparts shared across all four donors, non-shared clonotypes exhibited diminished generation probabilities. Few donors limited the genetic and exposure-history diversity represented.

Naive CD8 cells, CD45RO-negative and positively selected for CCR7, excluded terminally differentiated effector memory CD45RA+ cells. Source material: naive CD8+ T cells sorted from blood. This sequence originates from a man between 18 and 35 years old in good health. This rearrangement joins TRBV19 to TRBJ2-5, with TRBD2 matching 7 bases. The CDR3 reads CASSHRRLAYQETQYF. DNA for the CDR3: TGTGCCAGTAGTCACCGCCGACTAGCCTACCAAGAGACCCAGTACTTC. The complete variable domain, with remaining parts taken from reference TRBV19 and TRBJ2-5, reads DGGITQSPKYLFRKEGQNVTLSCEQNLNHDAMYWYRQDPGQGLRLIYYSQIVNDFQKGDIAEGYSVSREKKESFPLTVTSAQKNPTAFYLCASSHRRLAYQETQYFGPGTRLLVL.